The 21 T cell receptor beta chains below were found in one sample sequenced in a study of cytomegalovirus exposure and HLA in healthy donors. The primer mix had 60 Vbeta and 13 Jbeta primers. Clones were sequenced by immunoSEQ multiplex PCR, and TCRdb holds only the in-frame ones, with some missing. The data show some 130,000 clones, with about four fifths seen just once and around 4.8% held by the top ten. Sequencing was performed on PBMCs. Receptors were obtained from a man younger than 45 in good health.

The V call is TRBV29-1, the J call TRBJ1-5, with D possibly being TRBD1 (6 bases). V was pared by 6 bases and J by 6 bases, with 12 bases between. Germline-derived CDR1 and CDR2 are SQVTM and ANQGSEA. The CDR3 has 12 residues. The chain's CDR3 is CSVTQGSQPQHF. The CDR3 region has the DNA TGCAGCGTCACACAGGGTAGTCAGCCCCAGCATTTT.

The chain carries TRBV10-3 and TRBJ2-7, with 8 bases matching TRBD1. V was clipped by 0 bases and J by 5 bases; unmatched bases: 6. The CDR3 extends over 15 amino acids. Germline CDR1 and CDR2: ENHRY and SYGVKD. In DNA, the CDR3 is TGTGCCATCAGTGAGTCGGGACAGGTGATCCACGAGCAGTACTTC. It encodes CAISESGQVIHEQYF.

This chain links TRBV19 with TRBJ2-7, with TRBD1 identical over 7 bases. Germline V gene lookup returns CDR1 LNHDA and CDR2 SQIVND (reference sequence). The CDR3 extends over 15 amino acids. The junction had 5 bases not matched to a gene; V was cut back by 3 bases and J by 0 bases. CDR3 bases: TGTGCCAGTAGTATTGCCCGGGACAGCTCCTACGAGCAGTACTTC. This encodes CASSIARDSSYEQYF.

V gene TRBV28 combines with J gene TRBJ1-2, with D possibly matching TRBD1 (5 bases). Looked up from germline, CDR1 is MDHEN and CDR2 is SYDVKM. This CDR3 is built from 11 residues. Trimming shortened V by 5 bases and J by 7 bases, and 8 bases separated the two germline ends. As DNA, the CDR3 is TGTGCCAGCAGTCCAGGGTTTGGCTACACCTTC. Translating it yields CASSPGFGYTF.

The chain joins TRBV5-1 to TRBJ2-3, with D perhaps TRBD2 (6 bases). The CDR3 spans 16 residues. V was trimmed by 2 bases and J by 3 bases, leaving 16 bases between them. Germline V gene lookup returns CDR1 SGHRS and CDR2 YFSETQ. CDR3 amino acids: CASSLPIAEGTDTQYF. CDR3 sequence (DNA): TGCGCCAGCAGCTTACCAATAGCGGAGGGTACAGATACGCAGTATTTT.

CDR3 DNA: TGTGCCAGCAGCTTAAGGGTCCCCGGGTCAGATACGCAGTATTTT. Protein sequence: CASSLRVPGSDTQYF. V gene TRBV7-3 combines with J gene TRBJ2-3; no definite D call. CDR3 length: 15 residues. Germline V CDR1 and CDR2: SGHTA, FQGTGA. The V gene lost 1 base and the J gene lost 4 bases, with 12 bases spanning the gap.

The chain links TRBV9 to TRBJ2-3; 8 bases fit TRBD1. The CDR3 contains 13 residues. Losses at the gene ends were 2 bases for V and 7 bases for J; bases not matched to a gene: 3. Looked up from germline, CDR1 is SGDLS and CDR2 is YYNGEE. CDR3 in amino acids: CASSVQGAHTQYF. DNA of the CDR3: TGTGCCAGCAGCGTCCAGGGGGCGCATACGCAGTATTTT.

The rearrangement links TRBV18 to TRBJ2-7; 7 bases are a match to TRBD1. This CDR3 has 13 residues. The trim removed 5 bases at V and 4 bases at J, leaving 5 bases unmatched. CDR1 KGHSH and CDR2 LQKENI come from the germline V gene. The CDR3 is CASSSDREYEQYF. The CDR3 DNA reads TGTGCCAGCTCATCCGACAGGGAGTACGAGCAGTACTTC.

V and J are TRBV28 and TRBJ1-3; no reliable D call. The CDR3 spans 13 residues. Germline V lookup: CDR1 MDHEN, CDR2 SYDVKM. CDR3 protein: CASIGDSGNTIYF. The CDR3 bases are TGTGCATCGATCGGGGACTCTGGAAACACCATATATTTT.

This clone was seen only a few times. The chain is built from TRBV7-2 and TRBJ2-2; maybe TRBD1 (6 bases). The ends were cut back, 5 bases at V and 4 bases at J, with 17 bases in the middle. The CDR3 extends over 16 amino acids. Germline values: CDR1 SGHTA, CDR2 FQGNSA. The chain's CDR3 is CASSAIQGSVTGELFF. The CDR3 nucleotides are TGTGCCAGCAGCGCCATACAGGGAAGTGTCACCGGGGAGCTGTTTTTT.

V is TRBV2 and J is TRBJ2-1, with 7 bases fitting TRBD2. The CDR3 is 17 residues long. Germline trimming cut 7 bases from V and 3 bases from J; bases unmatched to any gene: 15. Germline V gene data show CDR1 as SNHLY and CDR2 as FYNNEI. CDR3 nucleotide sequence: TGTGCCAGCAACCTTGACCCAGCTAGCGGAGACTACAATGAGCAGTTCTTC. As protein: CASNLDPASGDYNEQFF.

Only one count was recorded for this clone. The chain couples TRBV29-1 to TRBJ2-3, with D possibly matching TRBD2 (5 bases). This CDR3 comprises 13 residues. The V end lost 4 bases, the J end lost 2 bases, and 10 bases lay between the germline ends. In germline, CDR1 is SQVTM, CDR2 ANQGSEA. The CDR3, as DNA: TGCAGCGTTGGCGCGGGCAACACAGATACGCAGTATTTT. Its protein is CSVGAGNTDTQYF.

As to this clone: At one boundary the junction diverges from the germline segment, which might be a read error. The V and J genes are TRBV19 and TRBJ2-7; 13 nucleotides agree with TRBD2. Looked up from germline, CDR1 is LNHDA and CDR2 is SQIVND (reference sequence). This CDR3 comprises 14 residues. CDR3 nucleotides: TGTGCCAGTACCACCTTACTAGCGGGAGGGGAGCGGTACTTC. It codes for CASTTLLAGGERYF.

The chain uses TRBV7-9 and TRBJ1-2; D perhaps matches TRBD1 (5 bases). V was pared by 0 bases and J by 6 bases, with 5 bases between. In germline, CDR1 is SEHNR, CDR2 FQNEAQ (reference sequence). CDR3 length equals 12 residues. Here the CDR3 DNA reads TGTGCCAGCAGCTTAGCGACAGATGGCTACACCTTC. It specifies CASSLATDGYTF.

Note on this clone: A read error may account for a junction end that differs from germline. The rearrangement uses TRBV7-9 and TRBJ2-3; D is possibly TRBD2 (5 bases). This CDR3 contains 14 residues. CDR1 and CDR2 from the germline V gene are SEHNR and FQNEAQ (reference sequence). The CDR3 is CSSSSSGYTDTQYF. The CDR3 DNA reads TGTTCCAGCAGTTCCTCGGGGTACACAGATACGCAGTATTTT.

The V call is TRBV5-5, the J call TRBJ1-4; no clear D. V lost 2 bases and J lost 4, with 9 bases in between. The CDR3 loop spans 14 amino acids. Looked up from germline, CDR1 is SGHKS and CDR2 is YYEKEE (reference sequence). The CDR3, as DNA: TGTGCCAGCAGCTTAGAATCGGGTAATGAAAAACTGTTTTTT. Translated, it gives CASSLESGNEKLFF.

V and J are TRBV27 and TRBJ2-7; D is possibly TRBD2 (5 bases). Germline CDR1 and CDR2: MNHEY and SMNVEV (reference sequence). V was pared by 2 bases and J by 5 bases, with 16 bases between. This CDR3 contains 15 residues. The CDR3 sequence is CASSLGSGGTNEQYF. The CDR3 DNA is TGTGCCAGCAGTTTAGGGTCAGGAGGAACAAACGAGCAGTACTTC.

Details on this clone: The DNA is omitted, as the CDR3 cannot be located on it reliably, and the CDR3 follows TCRdb's listing. This chain joins TRBV5-1 and TRBJ2-1; TRBD2, the table's D call, lacks a check against the DNA. A total of 12 residues make up the CDR3, ends included. Germline V gene lookup returns CDR1 SGHRS and CDR2 YFSETQ. CDR3 amino acids: CASSFGEGEQFF.

The chain employs TRBV7-8 and TRBJ1-3; a weak D match, TRBD1 (5 bases). Trimming cost V 3 bases and J 6 bases, with 12 bases left between them. Germline assignment: CDR1 SGHVS and CDR2 FQNEAQ. The length of the CDR3 is 14 residues. The DNA for the CDR3 is TGTGCCAGCAGCTTTGGCAGGGCCCCAAACACCATATATTTT. As protein: CASSFGRAPNTIYF.

The gene calls are TRBV13 and TRBJ2-7; TRBD1 might be the D (5 bases). Germline V gives CDR1 PRHDT, CDR2 FYEKMQ (reference sequence). Trimming removed 5 bases from V and 4 bases from J, with 15 bases in between. The CDR3 runs to 14 residues. CDR3 protein: CASSPDSARYEQYF. Here the CDR3 DNA reads TGTGCCAGCAGCCCCGACAGCGCACGGTACGAGCAGTACTTC. The full variable domain, its missing parts supplied by reference TRBV13 and TRBJ2-7, is AAGVIQSPRHLIKEKRETATLKCYPIPRHDTVYWYQQGPGQDPQFLISFYEKMQSDKGSIPDRFSAQQFSDYHSELNMSSLELGDSALYFCASSPDSARYEQYFGPGTRLTVT.

The chain has TRBV5-3 and TRBJ1-5; D might be TRBD1 (6 bases). TRBV5-3 belongs to the ORF category, with a function that is uncertain. Trimming took 4 bases from V and 2 from J, leaving 22 bases between them. The CDR3 has 18 residues. CDR3 sequence reads: CARSGRQAAVGGNQPQHF. DNA of the CDR3: TGTGCCAGAAGCGGGAGACAGGCGGCAGTTGGGGGCAATCAGCCCCAGCATTTT.